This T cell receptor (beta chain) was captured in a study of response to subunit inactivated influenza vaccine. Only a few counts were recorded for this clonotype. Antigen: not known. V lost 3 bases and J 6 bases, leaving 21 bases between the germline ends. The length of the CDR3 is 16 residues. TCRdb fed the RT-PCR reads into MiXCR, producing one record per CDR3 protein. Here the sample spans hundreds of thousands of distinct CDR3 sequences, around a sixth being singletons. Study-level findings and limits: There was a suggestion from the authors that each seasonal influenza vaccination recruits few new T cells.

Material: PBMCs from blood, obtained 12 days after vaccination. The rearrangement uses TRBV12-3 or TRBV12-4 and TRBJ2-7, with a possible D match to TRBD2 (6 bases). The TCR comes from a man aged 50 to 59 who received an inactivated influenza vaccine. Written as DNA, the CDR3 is TGTGCCAGCAGTTTTGCCCCGGGGGTCCGGGGAGCCGAGCAGTACTTC. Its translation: CASSFAPGVRGAEQYF.